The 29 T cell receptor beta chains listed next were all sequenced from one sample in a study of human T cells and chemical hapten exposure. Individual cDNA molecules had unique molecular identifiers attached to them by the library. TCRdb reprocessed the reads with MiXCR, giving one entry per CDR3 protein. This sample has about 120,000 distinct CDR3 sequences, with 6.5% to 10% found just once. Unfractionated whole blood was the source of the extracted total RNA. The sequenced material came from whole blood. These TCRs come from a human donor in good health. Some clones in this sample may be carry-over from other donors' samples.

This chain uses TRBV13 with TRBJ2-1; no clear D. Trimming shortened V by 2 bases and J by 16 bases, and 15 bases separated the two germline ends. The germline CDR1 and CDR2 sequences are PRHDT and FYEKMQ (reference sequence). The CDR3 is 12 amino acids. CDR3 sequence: CASSLRAGWKFF. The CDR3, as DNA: TGTGCCAGCAGCTTACGAGCCGGGTGGAAATTCTTC.

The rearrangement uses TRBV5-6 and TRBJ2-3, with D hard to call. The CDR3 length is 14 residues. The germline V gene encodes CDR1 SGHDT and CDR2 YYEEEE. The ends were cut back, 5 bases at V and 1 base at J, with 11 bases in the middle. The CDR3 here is CASRSVRGTDTQYF. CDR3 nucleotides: TGTGCCAGCAGATCTGTAAGGGGCACAGATACGCAGTATTTT. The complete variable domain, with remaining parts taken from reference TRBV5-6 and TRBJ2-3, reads DAGVTQSPTHLIKTRGQQVTLRCSPKSGHDTVSWYQQALGQGPQFIFQYYEEEERQRGNFPDRFSGHQFPNYSSELNVNALLLGDSALYLCASRSVRGTDTQYFGPGTRLTVL.

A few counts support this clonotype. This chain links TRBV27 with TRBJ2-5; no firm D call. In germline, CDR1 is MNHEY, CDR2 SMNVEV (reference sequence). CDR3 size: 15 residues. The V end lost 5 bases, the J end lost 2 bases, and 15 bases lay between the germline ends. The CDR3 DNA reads TGTGCCAGCAGTCAAGCACCATTTGTACAAGAGACCCAGTACTTC. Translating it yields CASSQAPFVQETQYF.

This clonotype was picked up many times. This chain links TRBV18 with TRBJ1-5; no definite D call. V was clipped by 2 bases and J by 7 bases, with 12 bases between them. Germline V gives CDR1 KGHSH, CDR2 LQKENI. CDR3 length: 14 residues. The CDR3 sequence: CASSPRPNEQPQHF. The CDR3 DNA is TGTGCCAGCTCACCAAGGCCAAACGAGCAGCCCCAGCATTTT.

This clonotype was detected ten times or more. The CDR3 DNA reads TGTGCCAGCTCACCACTGGACAGGGTCAATCAGCCCCAGCATTTT. Translating it yields CASSPLDRVNQPQHF. This chain joins TRBV18 and TRBJ1-5, with TRBD1 identical over 8 bases. The germline gives CDR1 KGHSH, CDR2 LQKENI. V gave up 1 base and J gave up 3 bases; unmatched junction bases: 2. CDR3 size: 15 residues.

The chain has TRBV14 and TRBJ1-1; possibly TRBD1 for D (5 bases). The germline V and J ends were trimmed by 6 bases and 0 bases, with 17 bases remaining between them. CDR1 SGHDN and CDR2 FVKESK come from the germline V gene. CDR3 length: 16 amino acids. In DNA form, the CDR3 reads TGTGCCAGCAGAAGGGACGGAAAAGACATGAACACTGAAGCTTTCTTT. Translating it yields CASRRDGKDMNTEAFF.

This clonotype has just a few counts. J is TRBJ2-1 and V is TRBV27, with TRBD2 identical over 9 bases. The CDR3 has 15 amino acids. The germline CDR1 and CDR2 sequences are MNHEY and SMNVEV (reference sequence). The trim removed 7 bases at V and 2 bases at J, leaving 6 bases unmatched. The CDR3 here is CASKLAGSTYNEQFF. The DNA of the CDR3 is TGTGCCAGCAAGCTAGCGGGGAGCACCTACAATGAGCAGTTCTTC.

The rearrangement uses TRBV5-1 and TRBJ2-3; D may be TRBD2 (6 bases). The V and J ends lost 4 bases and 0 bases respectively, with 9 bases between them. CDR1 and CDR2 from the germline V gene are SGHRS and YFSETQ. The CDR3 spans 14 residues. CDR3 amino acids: CASSPEGSTDTQYF. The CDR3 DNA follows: TGCGCCAGCAGCCCGGAGGGGAGCACAGATACGCAGTATTTT.

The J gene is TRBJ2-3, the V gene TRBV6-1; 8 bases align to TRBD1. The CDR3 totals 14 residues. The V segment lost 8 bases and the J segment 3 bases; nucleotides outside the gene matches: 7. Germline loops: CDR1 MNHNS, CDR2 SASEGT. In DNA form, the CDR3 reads TGTGCCAGCCGCCGGACAGGGTGGACAGATACGCAGTATTTT. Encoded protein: CASRRTGWTDTQYF.

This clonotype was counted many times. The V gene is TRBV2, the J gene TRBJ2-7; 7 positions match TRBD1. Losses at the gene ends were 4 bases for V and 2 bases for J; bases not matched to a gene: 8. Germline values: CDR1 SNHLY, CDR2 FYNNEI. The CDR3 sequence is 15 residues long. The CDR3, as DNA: TGTGCCAGCAGTGCACAGGGGCGTATCACCTACGAGCAGTACTTC. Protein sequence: CASSAQGRITYEQYF.

The CDR3 DNA follows: TGCAGTGCTCCTAGGGGAAGACTAGCGGGGGACTCCTACGAGCAGTACTTC. Translated, it gives CSAPRGRLAGDSYEQYF. The chain uses TRBV20-1 and TRBJ2-7, with 12 bases that match TRBD2. CDR1 and CDR2 (germline): DFQATT, SNEGSKA (reference sequence). The V and J ends lost 5 bases and 0 bases, in that order; junction bases with no gene match: 11. This CDR3 spans 17 amino acids.

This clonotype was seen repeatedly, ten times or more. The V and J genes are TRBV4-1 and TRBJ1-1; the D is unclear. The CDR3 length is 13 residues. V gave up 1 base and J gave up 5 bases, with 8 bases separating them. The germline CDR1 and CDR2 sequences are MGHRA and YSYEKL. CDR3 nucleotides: TGCGCCAGCAGCCAAGCTTTAGGGACTGAAGCTTTCTTT. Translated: CASSQALGTEAFF.

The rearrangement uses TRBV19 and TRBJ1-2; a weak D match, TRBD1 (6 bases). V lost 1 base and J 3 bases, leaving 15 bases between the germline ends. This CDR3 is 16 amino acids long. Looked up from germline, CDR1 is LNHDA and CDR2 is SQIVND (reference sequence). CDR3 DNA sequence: TGTGCCAGTAGTATAGCGGACAGTCTCTCTTACTATGGCTACACCTTC. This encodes CASSIADSLSYYGYTF. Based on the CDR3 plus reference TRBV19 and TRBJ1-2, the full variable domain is DGGITQSPKYLFRKEGQNVTLSCEQNLNHDAMYWYRQDPGQGLRLIYYSQIVNDFQKGDIAEGYSVSREKKESFPLTVTSAQKNPTAFYLCASSIADSLSYYGYTFGSGTRLTVV.

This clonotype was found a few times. The CDR3 nucleotides read TGTGCCAGCAGTCCCCGGAAGGGGGCCAATCAGCCCCAGCATTTT. It specifies CASSPRKGANQPQHF. The V call is TRBV12-3 or TRBV12-4, the J call TRBJ1-5, with TRBD1 matching 7 bases. This CDR3 is built from 15 residues. With V trimmed by 5 bases and J by 3 bases, 7 bases remained unmatched.

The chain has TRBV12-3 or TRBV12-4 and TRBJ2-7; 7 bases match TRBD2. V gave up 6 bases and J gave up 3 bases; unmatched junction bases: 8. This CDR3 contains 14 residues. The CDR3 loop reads CASSPLRESYEQYF. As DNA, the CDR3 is TGTGCCAGCAGCCCTTTGCGGGAGAGCTACGAGCAGTACTTC.

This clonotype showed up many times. CDR3 sequence (DNA): TGTGCCAGCAGCCCAGGGGCCACAACTAATGAAAAACTGTTTTTT. Protein sequence: CASSPGATTNEKLFF. This sequence joins TRBV7-9 and TRBJ1-4; possibly TRBD1 for D (6 bases). The CDR3 runs 15 residues. Germline CDR1 and CDR2: SEHNR and FQNEAQ (reference sequence). V lost 5 bases to trimming and J lost 0 bases, with 10 bases between them.

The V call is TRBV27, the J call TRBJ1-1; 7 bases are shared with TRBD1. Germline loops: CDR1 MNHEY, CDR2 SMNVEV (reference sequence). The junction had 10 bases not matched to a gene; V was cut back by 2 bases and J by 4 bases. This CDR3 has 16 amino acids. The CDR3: CASSLGGQTMATEAFF. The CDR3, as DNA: TGTGCCAGCAGTTTAGGGGGACAGACGATGGCCACTGAAGCTTTCTTT.

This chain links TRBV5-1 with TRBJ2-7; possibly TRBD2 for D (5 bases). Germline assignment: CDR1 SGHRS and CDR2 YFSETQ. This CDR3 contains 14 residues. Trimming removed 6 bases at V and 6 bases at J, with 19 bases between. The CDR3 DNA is TGCGCCAGCACCCTGTCAGCTCCGGGGATCGAGCAGTACTTC. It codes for CASTLSAPGIEQYF.

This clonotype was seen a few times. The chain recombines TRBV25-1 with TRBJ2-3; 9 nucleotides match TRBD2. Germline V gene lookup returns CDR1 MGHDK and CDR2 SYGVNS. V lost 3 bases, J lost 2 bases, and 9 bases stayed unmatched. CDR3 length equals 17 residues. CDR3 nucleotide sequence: TGTGCCAGCAGTGAGATTGCAAGCGGGGGGATCACAGATACGCAGTATTTT. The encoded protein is CASSEIASGGITDTQYF.

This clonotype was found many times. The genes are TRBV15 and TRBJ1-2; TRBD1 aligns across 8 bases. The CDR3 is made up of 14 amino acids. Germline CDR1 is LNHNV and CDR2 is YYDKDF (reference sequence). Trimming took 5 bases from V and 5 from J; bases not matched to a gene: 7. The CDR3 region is CATSGPGQEYGYTF. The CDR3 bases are TGTGCCACCAGCGGACCGGGACAGGAGTATGGCTACACCTTC.

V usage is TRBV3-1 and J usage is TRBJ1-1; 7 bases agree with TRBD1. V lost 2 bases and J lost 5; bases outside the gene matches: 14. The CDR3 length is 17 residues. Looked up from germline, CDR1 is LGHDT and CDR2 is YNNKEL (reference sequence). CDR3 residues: CASSQLVGGGVSTEAFF. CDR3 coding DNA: TGTGCCAGCAGCCAATTGGTAGGAGGGGGCGTTTCAACTGAAGCTTTCTTT.

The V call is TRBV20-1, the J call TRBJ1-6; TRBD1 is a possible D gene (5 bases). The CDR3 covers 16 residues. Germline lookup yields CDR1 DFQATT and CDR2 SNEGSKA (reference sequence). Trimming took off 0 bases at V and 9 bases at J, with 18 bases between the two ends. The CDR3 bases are TGCAGTGCTAGAGACCTTTACACGGGGGAAATTTCACCCCTCCACTTT. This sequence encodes CSARDLYTGEISPLHF.

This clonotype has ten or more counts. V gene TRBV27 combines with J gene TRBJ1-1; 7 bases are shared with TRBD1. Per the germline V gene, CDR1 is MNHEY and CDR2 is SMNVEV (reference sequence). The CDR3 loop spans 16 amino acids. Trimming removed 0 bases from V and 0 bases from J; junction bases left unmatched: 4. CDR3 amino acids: CASSLSEQGMNTEAFF. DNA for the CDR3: TGTGCCAGCAGTTTATCGGAACAGGGGATGAACACTGAAGCTTTCTTT.

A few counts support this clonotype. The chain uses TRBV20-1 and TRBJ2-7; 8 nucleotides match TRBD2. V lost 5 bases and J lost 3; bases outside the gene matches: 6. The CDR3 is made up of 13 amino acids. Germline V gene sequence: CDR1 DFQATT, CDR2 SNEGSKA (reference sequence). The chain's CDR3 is CSAGRSGSYEQYF. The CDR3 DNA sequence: TGCAGTGCTGGGCGGAGCGGGAGCTACGAGCAGTACTTC.

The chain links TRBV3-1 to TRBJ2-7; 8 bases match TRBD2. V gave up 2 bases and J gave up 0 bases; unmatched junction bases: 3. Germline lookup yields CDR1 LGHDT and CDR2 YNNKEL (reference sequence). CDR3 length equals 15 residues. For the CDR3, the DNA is TGTGCCAGCAGCCAATACAGCGGGAGCTCCTACGAGCAGTACTTC. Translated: CASSQYSGSSYEQYF.

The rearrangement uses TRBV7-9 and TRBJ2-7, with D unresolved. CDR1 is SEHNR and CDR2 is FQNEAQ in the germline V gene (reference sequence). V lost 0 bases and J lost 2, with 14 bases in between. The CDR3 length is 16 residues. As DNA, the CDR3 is TGTGCCAGCAGCTTAGCAGCCGTCAGGAACACCTACGAGCAGTACTTC. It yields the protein CASSLAAVRNTYEQYF.

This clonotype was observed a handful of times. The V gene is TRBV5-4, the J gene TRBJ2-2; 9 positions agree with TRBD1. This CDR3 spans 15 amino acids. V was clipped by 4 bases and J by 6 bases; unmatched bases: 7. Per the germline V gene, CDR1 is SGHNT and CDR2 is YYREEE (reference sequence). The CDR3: CASSGGQGVSGELFF. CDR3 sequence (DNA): TGTGCCAGCAGCGGGGGACAGGGAGTGTCCGGGGAGCTGTTTTTT.

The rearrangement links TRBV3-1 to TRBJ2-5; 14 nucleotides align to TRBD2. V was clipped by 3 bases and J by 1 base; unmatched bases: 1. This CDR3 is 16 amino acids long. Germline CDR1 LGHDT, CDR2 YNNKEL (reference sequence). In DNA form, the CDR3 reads TGTGCCAGCAGCCAGGGACTAGCGGGGGTCCAAGAGACCCAGTACTTC. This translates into CASSQGLAGVQETQYF.

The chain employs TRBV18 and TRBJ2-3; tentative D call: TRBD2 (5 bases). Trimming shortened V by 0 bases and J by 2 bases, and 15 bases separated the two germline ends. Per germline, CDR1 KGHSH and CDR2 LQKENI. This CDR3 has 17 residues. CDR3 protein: CASSPPFSGIHTDTQYF. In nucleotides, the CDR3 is TGTGCCAGCTCACCACCGTTCAGCGGAATCCACACAGATACGCAGTATTTT.